The 30 T cell receptor beta chains reported below all come from one sample, sequenced in a study of metastatic and nonmetastatic thyroid tumors (dated by TCRdb to 2018 to 2021). No treatment had been received by any patient before thyroid surgery. The method behind the library was PCR. The instrument given in TCRdb is Illumina HiSeq 4000. TCRdb redid the processing of the public reads, applying fastp at Q25 and MiXCR, and retained in-frame beta chains. The sample table records about 8,400 clones; 31% of these occur just once. The ten top clones hold around 21% of the sample. Sequencing was done on a sample of tumor tissue. These receptor sequences come from a female donor with papillary thyroid cancer or a benign thyroid nodule (not recorded which). Some clones in this sample may be carry-over from other donors' samples.

The chain has TRBV6-1 and TRBJ1-2; D might be TRBD1 (6 bases). The CDR3 spans 14 residues. V was cut by 8 bases and J by 6 bases, with 19 bases left in between. The germline V gene encodes CDR1 MNHNS and CDR2 SASEGT. In nucleotides, the CDR3 is TGTGCCAGCGAATACCAGGGGACCCCTGATGGCTACACCTTC. Its protein product is CASEYQGTPDGYTF.

The rearrangement joins TRBV20-1 to TRBJ2-1; 9 bases line up with TRBD1. Germline-derived CDR1 and CDR2 are DFQATT and SNEGSKA (reference sequence). Germline trimming cut 7 bases from V and 2 bases from J; bases unmatched to any gene: 12. The CDR3 has 16 amino acids. The CDR3 loop is CSGQDNRGLTYNEQFF. CDR3 in DNA: TGCAGTGGCCAAGATAACAGGGGGCTAACCTACAATGAGCAGTTCTTC.

This clone was seen only a few times. V gene TRBV12-3 or TRBV12-4 combines with J gene TRBJ2-2; D gene unclear. CDR3 length equals 13 residues. Trimming cost V 8 bases and J 3 bases, with 10 bases left between them. DNA for the CDR3: TGTGCCAGCGGTAATATTGACACCGGGGAGCTGTTTTTT. Residues: CASGNIDTGELFF.

This clone was detected only a few times. The chain is built from TRBV29-1 and TRBJ1-4, with D unclear. This CDR3 is built from 14 residues. From germline, CDR1 is SQVTM and CDR2 ANQGSEA. Deletions cut 6 bases from V and 0 bases from J, with 11 bases between. The CDR3: CSVADETTNEKLFF. CDR3 bases: TGCAGCGTCGCGGACGAGACAACTAATGAAAAACTGTTTTTT.

V is TRBV6-5 and J is TRBJ2-7; D is undetermined. From germline, CDR1 is MNHEY and CDR2 SVGAGI. The CDR3 extends over 15 amino acids. Trimming removed 0 bases from V and 6 bases from J, with 15 bases in between. For the CDR3, the DNA is TGTGCCAGCAGTTACTCGGTATTGTCCCGTGCCGAGCAGTACTTC. This sequence encodes CASSYSVLSRAEQYF.

The gene calls are TRBV5-1 and TRBJ1-1; D is possibly TRBD1 (6 bases). Trimming removed 0 bases from V and 4 bases from J, with 16 bases in between. Germline lookup yields CDR1 SGHRS and CDR2 YFSETQ. The CDR3 runs 16 residues. In nucleotides, the CDR3 is TGCGCCAGCAGCTTGGCCTCCCAGGACAGTGGCACTGAAGCTTTCTTT. This translates into CASSLASQDSGTEAFF.

This clone has a count of ten or more. V is TRBV18 and J is TRBJ1-2; 7 nucleotides align to TRBD1. This CDR3 contains 13 residues. Germline V gene sequence: CDR1 KGHSH, CDR2 LQKENI. V lost 3 bases and J lost 8; bases outside the gene matches: 6. The CDR3, as DNA: TGTGCCAGCTCACCGACAGGGTGGCTAGGCTACACCTTC. It encodes CASSPTGWLGYTF. The variable domain in full, completed from reference TRBV18 and TRBJ1-2, reads NAGVMQNPRHLVRRRGQEARLRCSPMKGHSHVYWYRQLPEEGLKFMVYLQKENIIDESGMPKERFSAEFPKEGPSILRIQQVVRGDSAAYFCASSPTGWLGYTFGSGTRLTVV.

This clone was recorded a few times. The J gene is TRBJ1-2, the V gene TRBV24-1, with TRBD1 matching 7 bases. The ends lost 5 bases at V and 2 bases at J; junction bases unmatched: 4. The CDR3 spans 14 residues. Germline values: CDR1 KGHDR, CDR2 SFDVKD. CDR3 loop: CATSVSTGNYGYTF. DNA of the CDR3: TGTGCCACCAGTGTTTCGACAGGGAACTATGGCTACACCTTC.

A few counts support this clone. The chain links TRBV28 to TRBJ2-1; TRBD2 aligns across 9 bases. Germline V gives CDR1 MDHEN, CDR2 SYDVKM. This CDR3 has 17 amino acids. Unmatched junction bases numbered 13, after V lost 2 bases and J lost 8 bases. Written as DNA, the CDR3 is TGTGCCAGCAGTTTACCTCTAGCGGGAAAATACGGAGATGAGCAGTTCTTC. Protein: CASSLPLAGKYGDEQFF.

This clone was counted only a few times. The genes are TRBV27 and TRBJ2-6; 9 bases line up with TRBD1. Losses at the gene ends were 3 bases for V and 11 bases for J; bases not matched to a gene: 2. CDR3 length equals 13 residues. Germline CDR1 MNHEY, CDR2 SMNVEV (reference sequence). CDR3 DNA sequence: TGTGCCAGCAGTTTGACAGGGGGGGACGTCCTGACTTTC. Residues: CASSLTGGDVLTF.

This chain uses TRBV7-8 with TRBJ2-7; tentatively, D is TRBD1 (6 bases). This CDR3 region has 14 residues. The germline V gene encodes CDR1 SGHVS and CDR2 FQNEAQ. The germline V and J ends were trimmed by 7 bases and 7 bases, with 20 bases remaining between them. The CDR3 loop reads CASNPEAGVVEQYF. The CDR3 DNA reads TGTGCCAGCAACCCTGAGGCAGGGGTGGTGGAGCAGTACTTC.

The chain couples TRBV6-2 or TRBV6-3 to TRBJ1-2, with unresolved D. Looked up from germline, CDR1 is MNHEY and CDR2 is SVGEGT. The CDR3 totals 13 residues. The ends were cut back, 6 bases at V and 2 bases at J, with 10 bases in the middle. For the CDR3, the DNA is TGTGCCAGCAGGACCCCGGGCAACTATGGCTACACCTTC. This gives the protein CASRTPGNYGYTF.

The chain couples TRBV2 to TRBJ1-6; D ambiguous. This CDR3 is built from 13 residues. From germline, CDR1 is SNHLY and CDR2 FYNNEI. Trimming took off 6 bases at V and 10 bases at J, with 13 bases between the two ends. The DNA for the CDR3 is TGTGCCAGCAGGGAGGATGGACGGTCACCCCTCCACTTT. Its protein product is CASREDGRSPLHF.

This clone was counted many times. The chain couples TRBV25-1 to TRBJ1-1; D gene unclear. Germline CDR1 is MGHDK and CDR2 is SYGVNS. There are 14 residues in the CDR3. V gave up 3 bases and J gave up 3 bases, with 11 bases separating them. CDR3: CASSDGGKDTEAFF. CDR3 sequence (DNA): TGTGCCAGCAGTGACGGAGGTAAGGACACTGAAGCTTTCTTT.

V is TRBV3-1 and J is TRBJ2-1; no firm D call. From germline, CDR1 is LGHDT and CDR2 YNNKEL (reference sequence). V was pared by 8 bases and J by 4 bases, with 6 bases between. This CDR3 region has 11 residues. The CDR3 DNA follows: TGTGCCAGCCTTGGGTACAATGAGCAGTTCTTC. Its protein product is CASLGYNEQFF.

This clone was seen only a few times. The chain couples TRBV6-1 to TRBJ2-7; D possibly corresponds to TRBD1 (5 bases). The CDR3 consists of 12 residues. V gave up 7 bases and J gave up 0 bases, with 7 bases separating them. Germline CDR1 and CDR2: MNHNS and SASEGT. For the CDR3, the DNA is TGTGCCAGCATCGACAGCTCCTACGAGCAGTACTTC. Translation: CASIDSSYEQYF.

The chain links TRBV7-8 to TRBJ1-1, with D unclear. Trimming took off 1 base at V and 4 bases at J, with 16 bases between the two ends. The CDR3 totals 16 residues. Germline V gives CDR1 SGHVS, CDR2 FQNEAQ. The CDR3 reads CASSLEVGEAGTEAFF. CDR3 coding DNA: TGTGCCAGCAGCTTAGAGGTCGGCGAGGCGGGCACTGAAGCTTTCTTT.

This clone came up a few times. The rearrangement links TRBV12-3 or TRBV12-4 to TRBJ2-1; TRBD2 is a possible D gene (5 bases). The CDR3 consists of 12 residues. Trimming stripped 6 bases from V and 10 bases from J, with 13 bases between. The CDR3 reads CASRRQEVEQFF. Here the CDR3 DNA reads TGTGCCAGCAGACGTCAGGAGGTAGAGCAGTTCTTC.

Written as DNA, the CDR3 is TGTGCCAGCAGTGAACCCCGGACAGGGGGAGGGCAAGAGACCCAGTACTTC. Translating gives CASSEPRTGGGQETQYF. This chain links TRBV25-1 with TRBJ2-5, with TRBD1 matching 10 bases. The CDR3 loop spans 17 amino acids. The trim removed 2 bases at V and 2 bases at J, leaving 8 bases unmatched. Per the germline V gene, CDR1 is MGHDK and CDR2 is SYGVNS.

This sequence joins TRBV28 and TRBJ1-5, with D possibly matching TRBD1 (5 bases). Trimming left V 2 bases short and J 4 bases short, with 15 bases between. This CDR3 is built from 16 residues. CDR1 and CDR2 from the germline V gene are MDHEN and SYDVKM. The CDR3 sequence: CASSLAQGLGNQPQHF. The CDR3 nucleotides are TGTGCCAGCAGTTTAGCCCAGGGTCTGGGGAATCAGCCCCAGCATTTT.

This chain connects TRBV11-1 to TRBJ2-2, with 12 positions matching TRBD1. CDR3 length: 18 residues. J lost 6 bases, V lost 5 bases, and 13 bases had no gene match. Looked up from germline, CDR1 is SGHAT and CDR2 is FQDESV (reference sequence). The DNA of the CDR3 is TGTGCCAGCAGCCCCCGGGACAGGGGGCCCCTTAAGGCCGGGGAGCTGTTTTTT. As protein: CASSPRDRGPLKAGELFF.

V gene TRBV28 combines with J gene TRBJ2-7, with TRBD1 as a possible D gene (6 bases). V was trimmed by 5 bases and J by 1 base, leaving 18 bases between them. The CDR3 covers 16 residues. The V gene's germline CDR1 is MDHEN and CDR2 SYDVKM. The CDR3 protein is CASSDSQGQPSYEQYF. CDR3 nucleotide sequence: TGTGCCAGCAGTGATTCTCAGGGGCAACCTTCCTACGAGCAGTACTTC. Using reference TRBV28 and TRBJ2-7 for the parts outside the CDR3, the full variable domain is DVKVTQSSRYLVKRTGEKVFLECVQDMDHENMFWYRQDPGLGLRLIYFSYDVKMKEKGDIPEGYSVSREKKERFSLILESASTNQTSMYLCASSDSQGQPSYEQYFGPGTRLTVT.

This chain uses TRBV28 with TRBJ1-1; D remains unclear. The V gene lost 7 bases and the J gene lost 0 bases, with 12 bases spanning the gap. The length of the CDR3 is 14 residues. Germline V gene sequence: CDR1 MDHEN, CDR2 SYDVKM. The CDR3 coding sequence is TGTGCCAGCACATTAGCAAGATTGAACACTGAAGCTTTCTTT. Its translation is CASTLARLNTEAFF.

This clone occurred once. The junction and the germline gene differ at one end; a read error may be behind it. The V call is TRBV4-1, the J call TRBJ1-4, with D perhaps TRBD1 (5 bases). The CDR3 consists of 11 residues. Germline CDR1 and CDR2: MGHRA and YSYEKL. CDR3: CASSQAGTITF. In nucleotides, the CDR3 is TGCGCCAGCAGCCAAGCGGGGACCATAACGTTT.

This clone turned up a few times. This chain links TRBV28 with TRBJ2-3, with D perhaps matching TRBD2 (5 bases). The CDR3 has 15 amino acids. V dropped 4 bases and J dropped 1 base, with 12 bases sitting between them. Per germline, CDR1 MDHEN and CDR2 SYDVKM. The CDR3 loop is CASSSRGMGTDTQYF. The CDR3 DNA reads as TGTGCCAGCAGTTCCAGAGGGATGGGCACAGATACGCAGTATTTT.

The chain couples TRBV20-1 to TRBJ2-5; D call uncertain. The CDR3 is 11 amino acids. V gave up 6 bases and J gave up 5 bases, with 10 bases separating them. From germline, CDR1 is DFQATT and CDR2 SNEGSKA (reference sequence). CDR3 residues: CSASWLETQYF. The CDR3 DNA reads TGCAGTGCCTCTTGGCTGGAGACCCAGTACTTC.

In its sample, this clone ranks as medium-sized (0.01 to 0.1%). The V call is TRBV4-1, the J call TRBJ1-4, with D maybe TRBD1 (5 bases). The V gene's germline CDR1 is MGHRA and CDR2 YSYEKL. This CDR3 has 14 amino acids. The V end was cut by 1 base, the J end by 7 bases, with 10 bases between. In DNA, the CDR3 is TGCGCCAGCAGCCAAGGACAGCTGGGTGAAAAACTGTTTTTT. It yields the protein CASSQGQLGEKLFF.

In its sample, this clone was seen many times. V and J are TRBV6-5 and TRBJ2-1; 7 nucleotides align to TRBD2. This CDR3 is 16 amino acids long. Trimming took 4 bases from V and 3 from J; bases not matched to a gene: 9. The germline CDR1 and CDR2 sequences are MNHEY and SVGAGI. The CDR3 loop is CASSSDGAGVYNEQFF. CDR3 nucleotides: TGTGCCAGCAGTTCGGACGGGGCGGGAGTCTACAATGAGCAGTTCTTC.

The V and J genes are TRBV15 and TRBJ2-7; 11 bases line up with TRBD2. V lost 3 bases and J lost 4; bases outside the gene matches: 8. CDR1 and CDR2 from the germline V gene are LNHNV and YYDKDF (reference sequence). CDR3 length: 16 residues. CDR3 loop: CATSSGKLAGAYEQYF. CDR3 nucleotides: TGTGCCACCAGCAGCGGGAAACTAGCGGGAGCGTACGAGCAGTACTTC.

The V and J genes are TRBV20-1 and TRBJ1-2; D may be TRBD1 (5 bases). The CDR3 extends over 14 amino acids. Germline-derived CDR1 and CDR2 are DFQATT and SNEGSKA (reference sequence). Trimming stripped 6 bases from V and 4 bases from J, with 18 bases between. In nucleotides, the CDR3 is TGCAGTGCCTTAGCCCGGGACGGAGCCTATGGCTACACCTTC. Protein product: CSALARDGAYGYTF.